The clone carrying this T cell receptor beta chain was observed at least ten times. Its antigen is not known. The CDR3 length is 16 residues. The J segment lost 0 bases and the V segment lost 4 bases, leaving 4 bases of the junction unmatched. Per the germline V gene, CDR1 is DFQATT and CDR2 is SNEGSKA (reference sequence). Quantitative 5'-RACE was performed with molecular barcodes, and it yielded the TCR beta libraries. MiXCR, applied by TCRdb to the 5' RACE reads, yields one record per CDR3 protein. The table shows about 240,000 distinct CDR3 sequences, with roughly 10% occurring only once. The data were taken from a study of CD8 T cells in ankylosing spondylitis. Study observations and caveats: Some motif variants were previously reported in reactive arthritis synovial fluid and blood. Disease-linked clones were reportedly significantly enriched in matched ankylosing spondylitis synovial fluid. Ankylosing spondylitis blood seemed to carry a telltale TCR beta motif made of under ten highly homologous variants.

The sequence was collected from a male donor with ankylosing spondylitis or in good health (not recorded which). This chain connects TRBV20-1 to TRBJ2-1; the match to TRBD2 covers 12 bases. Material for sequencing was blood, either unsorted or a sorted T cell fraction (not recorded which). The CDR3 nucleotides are TGCAGTGCTACACTAGCGGGAGGCCTCTCCTACAATGAGCAGTTCTTC. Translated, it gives CSATLAGGLSYNEQFF.